This section outlines one TCR beta chain sequence together with its context. No antigen is known for it. The protocol was immunoSEQ multiplex PCR, while the TCRdb copy is restricted to in-frame clones and leaves out a portion. Counted here are 84,000 or so clones, over 80% occurring once; the ten biggest clones make up approximately 0.39%. The sample belongs to a study of OX40 agonist ivuxolimab in advanced cancers. Notes on the study in general: Normalized T-cell clonal expansion was also low in some nonresponders. Low clonal expansion, among the lowest seen, marked partial responders at 0.1-3.0 mg/kg.

With autoimmune disease history or systemic immunosuppression, patients were excluded. The CDR3 has 13 amino acids. The V gene lost 10 bases and the J gene lost 5 bases, with 15 bases spanning the gap. Germline V CDR1 and CDR2: MNHNS, SASEGT. The TCR originated in an adult with an advanced solid tumor such as melanoma, head and neck, liver or kidney cancer. This specimen consisted of CD4+ or CD8+ T cells sorted from blood, obtained in a trial of the OX40 agonist ivuxolimab. The V and J genes are TRBV6-1 and TRBJ1-5; the D gene is possibly TRBD1 (5 bases). CDR3 sequence (DNA): TGTGCCATGTCCTCCGGGACCGATCAGCCCCAGCATTTT. Translating gives CAMSSGTDQPQHF.